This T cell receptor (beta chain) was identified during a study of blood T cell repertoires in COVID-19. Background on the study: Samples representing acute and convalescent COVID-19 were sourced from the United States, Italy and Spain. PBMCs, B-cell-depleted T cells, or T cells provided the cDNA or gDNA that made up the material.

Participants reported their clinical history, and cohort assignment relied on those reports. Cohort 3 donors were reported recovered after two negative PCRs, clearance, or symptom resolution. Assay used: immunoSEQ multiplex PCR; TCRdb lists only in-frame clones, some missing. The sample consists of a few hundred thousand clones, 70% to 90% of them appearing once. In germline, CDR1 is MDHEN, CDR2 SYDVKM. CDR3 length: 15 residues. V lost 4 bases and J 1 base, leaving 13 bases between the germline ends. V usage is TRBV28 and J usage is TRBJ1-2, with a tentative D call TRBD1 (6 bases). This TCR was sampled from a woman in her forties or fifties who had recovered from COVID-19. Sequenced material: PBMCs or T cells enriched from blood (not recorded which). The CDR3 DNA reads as TGTGCCAGCAGTTCCCCGGGACAAATTAACTATGGCTACACCTTC. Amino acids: CASSSPGQINYGYTF.